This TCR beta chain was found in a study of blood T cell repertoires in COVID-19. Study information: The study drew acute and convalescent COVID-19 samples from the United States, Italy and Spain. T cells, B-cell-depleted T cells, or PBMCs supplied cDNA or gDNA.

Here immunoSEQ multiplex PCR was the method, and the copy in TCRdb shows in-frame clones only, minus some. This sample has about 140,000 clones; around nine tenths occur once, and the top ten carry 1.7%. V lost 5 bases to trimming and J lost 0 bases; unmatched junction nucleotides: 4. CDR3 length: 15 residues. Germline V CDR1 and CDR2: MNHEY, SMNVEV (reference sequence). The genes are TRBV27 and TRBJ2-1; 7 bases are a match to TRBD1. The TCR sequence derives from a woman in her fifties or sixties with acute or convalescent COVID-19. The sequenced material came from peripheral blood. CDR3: CASSLNRGSYNEQFF. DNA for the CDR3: TGTGCCAGCAGTCTCAACAGGGGCTCCTACAATGAGCAGTTCTTC.